The rows below give T cell receptor beta chains drawn from one sample of a study of cytomegalovirus exposure and HLA in healthy donors. Data came from immunoSEQ multiplex PCR; TCRdb stores just in-frame clones and leaves some out. The table has 100,000 or so clones, about 75% seen once. Sequenced: PBMCs. The receptors originated from a man in his fifties or sixties in good health and CMV-seronegative. CDR3s include the opening cysteine and the closing phenylalanine or tryptophan. A D gene is named only where the DNA matches it firmly. Size is stated for part of the rows, as once, few or many counts, or as a class when the clone is expanded.

>NA|TRBJ1-2|NA|TRBV15
TGTGCCACCAGCAGAGATACGGCGGGGGCGCTTGGCTACACCTTC
CATSRDTAGALGYTF
>few|TRBJ1-1|NA|TRBV5-1
TGCGCCAGCAGCAGGCGACCGGGACCCCGGGAGGGGACTGAAGCTTTCTTT
CASSRRPGPREGTEAFF
>few|TRBJ2-7|TRBD2|TRBV7-9
TGTGCCAGCAGCTTACTCGGGGCGGGAGGTAGCCCCTACGAGCAGTACTTC
CASSLLGAGGSPYEQYF
>NA|TRBJ1-3|NA|TRBV30
TGTGCCTGGATCCAGAGAAACACCATATATTTT
CAWIQRNTIYF
>NA|TRBJ1-2|TRBD1|TRBV4-1
TGCGCCAGCAGCCCGGGACAGGACGGTAGAGGCTACACCTTC
CASSPGQDGRGYTF
>NA|TRBJ2-1|NA|TRBV5-1
TGCGCCAGCAGCTTTAACAGGGCATGGGACCGCTACAATGAGCAGTTCTTC
CASSFNRAWDRYNEQFF
>few|TRBJ2-5|TRBD1|TRBV19
TGTGCCAGTAGTTCGACAGGGGGGAAAGAGACCCAGTACTTC
CASSSTGGKETQYF
>NA|TRBJ1-6|NA|TRBV2
TGTGCCAGCAGTGACCGGCCAGGTCGAGATTCACCCCTCCACTTT
CASSDRPGRDSPLHF
>once|TRBJ2-5|NA|TRBV14
TGTGCCAGCAGCCAAGGAGTTCAGGGGCCAGAGACCCAGTACTTC
CASSQGVQGPETQYF
>once|TRBJ2-7|NA|TRBV5-6
TGTGCCAGCACCAGCTCCTACGAGCAGTACTTC
CASTSSYEQYF
>NA|TRBJ2-7|NA|TRBV10-2
TGCGCCAGCAGTGAGAGGGGGGGGCCGTCCTACGAGCAGTACTTC
CASSERGGPSYEQYF
>NA|TRBJ2-7|NA|TRBV19
TGTGCCAGTAGCCCTGGGGGGGGCCCCTCCTACGAGCAGTACTTC
CASSPGGGPSYEQYF
>NA|TRBJ1-1|NA|TRBV5-1
TGCGCCAGCAGCTTGGGGGCCATACGATTTGAAGCTTTCTTT
CASSLGAIRFEAFF
>NA|TRBJ2-7|NA|TRBV28
TGTGCCAGCAGCTACGGACAGAGCTCCTACGAGCAGTACTTC
CASSYGQSSYEQYF
>NA|TRBJ1-1|NA|TRBV6-1
TGTGCCAGCAGTGGACACCTTTGGAACACTGAAGCTTTCTTT
CASSGHLWNTEAFF
>NA|TRBJ1-3|NA|TRBV30
TGTGCCTGGAGTAGAGGGATCCTCTCTGGAAACACCATATATTTT
CAWSRGILSGNTIYF
>NA|TRBJ2-5|TRBD1|TRBV19
TGTGCCAGTAATAACAGGGGGCTAGAGACCCAGTACTTC
CASNNRGLETQYF